This T cell receptor beta chain was identified in a study of cytomegalovirus exposure and HLA in healthy donors. Notes on the study in general: In a later analysis, V- and J-gene trimming of beta chains associated with a DCLRE1C missense variant, replicated independently. It emerged from a later analysis that several of the most significant clusters appeared to be linked to common viral pathogens.

For this clone: Its antigen is unidentified.

The germline CDR1 and CDR2 sequences are SGDLS and YYNGEE. The CDR3 length is 14 residues. Trimming took off 0 bases at V and 8 bases at J, with 9 bases between the two ends. Vbeta (60) and Jbeta (13) primers were used in the PCR. The protocol was immunoSEQ multiplex PCR, while the TCRdb copy is restricted to in-frame clones and leaves out a portion. The table includes over 150,000 clones, around 77% detected once. This chain connects TRBV9 to TRBJ1-6; D is ambiguous. This clonotype was sampled from a young woman in good health and CMV-seronegative. The sample was PBMCs. In nucleotides, the CDR3 is TGTGCCAGCAGCGTAGCTACTGAAGATTCACCCCTCCACTTT. This codes for CASSVATEDSPLHF.